This passage covers 8 T cell receptor beta chains from one sample sequenced in a study of beta chain features in type 1 diabetes. Their antigen targets remain unknown. Study observations and caveats: Across all four CD4+ subsets, people with type 1 diabetes showed modestly shorter TCRB CDR3s.

Reverse transcription of all isolated RNA meant that expressed TCRB transcripts were sequenced. Using immunoSEQ multiplex PCR, the repertoire was profiled, and TCRdb retains in-frame clones only, with some absent. This sample has roughly 400,000 clones, with roughly 9.8% found just once. Sample: central memory CD4+ T cells from blood. The receptors originated from a man aged 25 to 40 with type 1 diabetes.

This clone was seen a few times. The rearrangement links TRBV9 to TRBJ2-3; perhaps TRBD1 as D (7 bases). This CDR3 comprises 16 residues. Germline CDR1 is SGDLS and CDR2 is YYNGEE. Deletions cut 0 bases from V and 3 bases from J, with 14 bases between. DNA of the CDR3: TGTGCCAGCAGCGTAGTTGGAGGGGGCGGAACAGATACGCAGTATTTT. This encodes CASSVVGGGGTDTQYF.

This clone has a handful of counts. The chain is built from TRBV19 and TRBJ2-3; D is perhaps TRBD1 (5 bases). The CDR3 totals 12 residues. Germline loops: CDR1 LNHDA, CDR2 SQIVND (reference sequence). Trimming cost V 7 bases and J 6 bases, with 11 bases left between them. CDR3: CASTQEYDTQYF. The CDR3 region has the DNA TGTGCCAGTACACAGGAGTATGATACGCAGTATTTT. Full variable domain (remainder filled in from reference TRBV19 and TRBJ2-3): DGGITQSPKYLFRKEGQNVTLSCEQNLNHDAMYWYRQDPGQGLRLIYYSQIVNDFQKGDIAEGYSVSREKKESFPLTVTSAQKNPTAFYLCASTQEYDTQYFGPGTRLTVL.

This clone turned up a few times. The chain joins TRBV6-1 to TRBJ1-2; 7 nucleotides agree with TRBD1. V trimming: 8 bases; J trimming: 0 bases; junction bases outside the gene matches: 9. CDR1 and CDR2 from the germline V gene are MNHNS and SASEGT. The CDR3 covers 15 residues. CDR3 protein: CASGDRRFPNYGYTF. The CDR3 nucleotides are TGTGCCAGCGGGGACAGACGTTTTCCTAACTATGGCTACACCTTC.

V is TRBV13 and J is TRBJ2-5, with 10 bases identical to TRBD2. TRBJ2-7 matches the DNA end more closely, so the J call is doubtful. CDR1 PRHDT and CDR2 FYEKMQ come from the germline V gene (reference sequence). CDR3 length: 15 amino acids. This chain's CDR3 is CASSEAGTSAYEQYF. The CDR3 bases are TGTGCCAGCAGCGAGGCCGGGACTAGCGCCTACGAGCAGTACTTC.

DNA for the CDR3: TGTGCCAGCAGCGCCACTAGGGACAGCTCCTACAATGAGCAGTTCTTC. Its protein is CASSATRDSSYNEQFF. J is TRBJ2-1 and V is TRBV7-3; 7 bases map to TRBD1. Germline lookup yields CDR1 SGHTA and CDR2 FQGTGA. Trimming at V came to 5 bases and at J to 0 bases, leaving 7 bases not matched to a gene. The CDR3 runs to 16 residues.

The chain carries TRBV10-1 and TRBJ2-3; TRBD2 matches at 8 bases. With 4 bases clipped from V and 5 bases from J, the junction kept 2 bases outside the gene matches. The CDR3 is made up of 13 amino acids. The germline V gene has CDR1 WNHNN and CDR2 SYGVQD (reference sequence). CDR3 in amino acids: CASSGREGDTQYF. The CDR3 region has the DNA TGCGCCAGCAGTGGACGGGAGGGAGATACGCAGTATTTT.

The chain uses TRBV6-5 and TRBJ2-1, with 8 bases fitting TRBD2. J gave up 5 bases and V 4 bases, and 4 bases lay outside the gene matches. Germline V gene lookup returns CDR1 MNHEY and CDR2 SVGAGI. The CDR3 runs to 14 residues. CDR3 loop: CASSSGLVNNEQFF. The DNA of the CDR3 is TGTGCCAGCAGTTCGGGACTAGTTAACAATGAGCAGTTCTTC.

V and J are TRBV5-1 and TRBJ2-1; tentative D call: TRBD1 (6 bases). This CDR3 comprises 14 residues. Trimming left V 4 bases short and J 12 bases short, with 20 bases between. Germline CDR1 SGHRS, CDR2 YFSETQ. CDR3 amino acids: CASSPRDTPGGQFF. The CDR3 DNA sequence: TGCGCCAGCAGCCCCCGGGACACGCCCGGAGGGCAGTTCTTC.